This T cell receptor beta chain was retrieved from a study of shared clonotypes between healthy human individuals. Positively selected for CCR7, the CD45RO-negative cells used as naive CD8 cells excluded terminally differentiated effector memory CD45RA+ cells. Generated by immunoSEQ multiplex PCR, the TCRdb table keeps only in-frame clones and is missing some. The sample contains over 2 million clones, just under 95% of which appear only once. J gave up 6 bases and V 8 bases, and 5 bases lay outside the gene matches. CDR3 length: 14 amino acids. The germline V gene has CDR1 MNHNY and CDR2 SVGAGI (reference sequence). Overall study results and limits: Naive subsets typically showed greater estimated richness than memory subsets. Depth was large, yet rarefaction showed that sorted-subset sequencing was incomplete. The study sampled only blood, and tissue repertoires likely differ. How much donors shared clonotypes was expected to be affected by sequencing depth.

As regards this clone: The antigen remains unidentified.

This receptor was identified in a young man in good health. The material sequenced was naive CD8+ T cells sorted from blood. The chain couples TRBV6-6 to TRBJ2-2, with TRBD1 matching over 11 bases. CDR3 nucleotides: TGTGCCAGCCTGGACAGGGGGCTTGCCGGGGAGCTGTTTTTT. Translation: CASLDRGLAGELFF.